This passage covers 13 T cell receptor beta chains from one sample sequenced in a study of T cells in Graves' hyperthyroidism and ophthalmopathy. From RNA transcripts, TCR beta CDR3 regions were amplified. RT-PCR in the first round (using the HTBI primer set) targeted the TCR CDR3. Each CDR3 protein gets one entry after TCRdb re-called the multiplex PCR reads with MiXCR. The repertoire holds 600,000 to 800,000 distinct CDR3 sequences, with roughly 32% as singletons. The sequencing input was blood. The receptors were sampled from a woman aged 40 to 55 with Graves' hyperthyroidism.

The V and J genes are TRBV20-1 and TRBJ1-2; D is possibly TRBD1 (6 bases). With 1 base removed from V and 2 bases from J, the gap between germline ends came to 20 bases. CDR3 length equals 17 residues. Germline CDR1 DFQATT, CDR2 SNEGSKA (reference sequence). This CDR3 reads CSARGFLTGGGNYGYTF. The DNA of the CDR3 is TGCAGTGCTAGAGGATTTTTGACGGGGGGCGGAAACTATGGCTACACCTTC.

At least ten counts were recorded for this clonotype. The chain recombines TRBV10-3 with TRBJ2-6; 9 bases are a match to TRBD1. The germline gives CDR1 ENHRY, CDR2 SYGVKD. V shed 10 bases, J shed 1 base, and the junction held 8 bases outside the gene matches. The CDR3 sequence is 16 residues long. The CDR3 sequence: CASSTGGASGANVLTF. The CDR3, as DNA: TGTGCCAGCAGCACAGGGGGCGCTTCTGGGGCCAACGTCCTGACTTTC.

The rearrangement links TRBV19 to TRBJ1-5; D is ambiguous. This CDR3 comprises 15 residues. Germline CDR1 and CDR2: LNHDA and SQIVND (reference sequence). V lost 9 bases to trimming and J lost 0 bases, with 15 bases between them. CDR3 nucleotides: TGTGCCAGCACAAGTAAGGTCTTTAGCAATCAGCCCCAGCATTTT. Translated, it gives CASTSKVFSNQPQHF.

The chain has TRBV7-2 and TRBJ2-7; 7 bases are shared with TRBD1. This CDR3 has 13 amino acids. From germline, CDR1 is SGHTA and CDR2 FQGNSA. J was trimmed by 7 bases and V by 5 bases; bases with no gene match: 8. The CDR3: CASSPQGSGEQYF. The CDR3 coding sequence is TGTGCCAGCAGCCCACAGGGGAGTGGGGAGCAGTACTTC.

This clonotype was detected only a few times. J is TRBJ1-1 and V is TRBV7-9; no clear D gene. The CDR3 is 14 amino acids. Germline assignment: CDR1 SEHNR and CDR2 FQNEAQ (reference sequence). V dropped 2 bases and J dropped 3 bases, with 10 bases sitting between them. The DNA for the CDR3 is TGTGCCAGCAGCTTACGGGTAGAGGACACTGAAGCTTTCTTT. It encodes CASSLRVEDTEAFF.

This clonotype was counted only a few times. This chain uses TRBV7-9 with TRBJ1-5; TRBD1 matches at 9 bases. There are 15 residues in the CDR3. With 5 bases clipped from V and 9 bases from J, the junction kept 11 bases outside the gene matches. Germline values: CDR1 SEHNR, CDR2 FQNEAQ (reference sequence). CDR3 amino acids: CASSQGDRDFPPQHF. The DNA for the CDR3 is TGTGCCAGCAGCCAGGGGGACAGGGATTTTCCGCCCCAGCATTTT.

This clonotype was seen only a few times. V and J are TRBV14 and TRBJ2-5, with 8 bases matching TRBD1. Germline V gives CDR1 SGHDN, CDR2 FVKESK. CDR3 length equals 16 residues. Unmatched junction bases numbered 10, after V lost 3 bases and J lost 4 bases. The CDR3, as DNA: TGTGCCAGCAGCCAGTTGGGCCTCCAGGGGGCAGAGACCCAGTACTTC. It yields the protein CASSQLGLQGAETQYF.

The chain employs TRBV6-2 or TRBV6-3 and TRBJ2-7; tentative D call: TRBD2 (6 bases). Germline V gene data show CDR1 as MNHEY and CDR2 as SVGEGT. The CDR3 is made up of 14 amino acids. Trimming shortened V by 2 bases and J by 3 bases, and 11 bases separated the two germline ends. CDR3 sequence (DNA): TGTGCCAGCAGTTACGCGGGACGGGACTACGAGCAGTACTTC. Translated, it gives CASSYAGRDYEQYF.

This clonotype was observed many times. V is TRBV6-6 and J is TRBJ1-5; TRBD1 is a possible D gene (6 bases). The CDR3 extends over 14 amino acids. Trimming pared 2 bases from V and 7 bases from J, leaving 12 bases between. CDR1 and CDR2 (germline): MNHNY, SVGAGI (reference sequence). The CDR3 here is CASSYEGQTQPQHF. The DNA for the CDR3 is TGTGCCAGCAGTTACGAGGGACAAACCCAGCCCCAGCATTTT.

This clonotype was picked up a small number of times. The J gene is TRBJ2-2, the V gene TRBV29-1; 9 bases agree with TRBD1. The CDR3 sequence is 17 residues long. Germline V lookup: CDR1 SQVTM, CDR2 ANQGSEA. V was pared by 7 bases and J by 1 base, with 13 bases of the junction left unmatched. For the CDR3, the DNA is TGCAGCGGGGGACAGGGATTGTGGGTGGGGAACACCGGGGAGCTGTTTTTT. Encoded protein: CSGGQGLWVGNTGELFF.

Regarding this clonotype: A read error may be the cause here, since a much bigger clone is one base away. V and J are TRBV10-3 and TRBJ1-6; D is unresolved. CDR1 and CDR2 from the germline V gene are ENHRY and SYGVKD. Trimming removed 3 bases at V and 9 bases at J, with 9 bases between. This CDR3 region has 13 residues. The CDR3 sequence is CAISERSGSPLHF. CDR3 nucleotides: TGTGCCATCAGTGAAAGGTCGGGTTCACCCCTCCACTTT.

This sequence joins TRBV6-6 and TRBJ1-2, with a tentative D call TRBD1 (5 bases). CDR3 length: 14 residues. Trimming removed 5 bases from V and 2 bases from J, with 12 bases in between. Germline V gene data show CDR1 as MNHNY and CDR2 as SVGAGI (reference sequence). The CDR3: CASSGLRGNYGYTF. The CDR3 DNA sequence: TGTGCCAGCAGTGGATTGCGGGGCAACTATGGCTACACCTTC.

This clonotype was observed a handful of times. Its ends do not fully match the called genes, so a read error is possible. This chain links TRBV7-9 with TRBJ2-7; D gene unclear. Germline V gene lookup returns CDR1 SEHNR and CDR2 FQNEAQ (reference sequence). The CDR3 covers 15 residues. The DNA for the CDR3 is TGTGCCAGCAGTTTAGATCCCGCCGGGTCCTACGAGCAGTACTTC. Its translation: CASSLDPAGSYEQYF.